This T cell receptor (beta chain) was profiled in a study of identical twins. Overall study findings and caveats: Fewer insertions characterized abundant cord blood beta clonotypes, whereas memory repertoires showed none.

Template switching supplied a universal primer site; unique molecular identifiers were carried on the cDNA. TCRdb reprocessed the 5' RACE reads via MiXCR and lists one record per CDR3 protein. The sample includes roughly 630,000 distinct CDR3 sequences, roughly 7.2% seen only once; the top ten take 1.5% to 2%. On this clonotype: What it binds is not known.

The CDR3 has 13 amino acids. V gave up 2 bases and J gave up 7 bases, with 11 bases separating them. These same data were also listed under a study on yellow fever vaccine responses in identical twins.

The clonotype comes from a woman between 18 and 29 years old in good health. Sequencing used PBMCs. The V call is TRBV12-3 or TRBV12-4, the J call TRBJ1-2, with a tentative D call TRBD1 (6 bases). The CDR3 reads CASSLQGWSGYTF. CDR3 DNA: TGTGCCAGCAGTTTACAGGGGTGGAGTGGCTACACCTTC.